The sequence of this TCR beta chain was determined in a study of T cell responses to AZD1222 COVID-19 vaccine (TCRdb year 2021). A note on the overall study: AZD1222 recipients whose second dose came at about 4 weeks and those whose second dose came at about 12 weeks were combined into one group, since spike-specific TCR depth and breadth did not differ between the two schedules. Trial participants were enrolled by age into 18-55, 56-69 and 70-plus year subgroups, with about 150, 27 and 61 TCR-sequenced participants respectively. TCR sequencing was performed for some 250 trial participants, of whom about 200 were given two doses of AZD1222 and around 25 were given two doses of MenACWY control vaccine. On the study overall, not on this receptor specifically: Conclusions about previously exposed vaccinees are limited, since just a handful of AZD1222 recipients were seropositive for SARS-CoV-2 at baseline. Reportedly, almost half of the unique spike-specific TCRs recognized epitopes lying outside the regions that are mutated in the B.1.351 and B.1.1.7 variants. Vaccine-associated CD4 TCRs spanned the whole spike protein, with dominant responses in regions 160-218 and 743-854. No day 14 peak-response samples were available, so repertoires were characterized only after the peak T cell response. Most participants were white British and females outnumbered males, and the authors suggested that clonal diversity may have been underestimated. In the small 56-69-year group, the increase in depth fell short of significance, most likely because of low power. Spike-specific TCR breadth and depth rose significantly after two AZD1222 doses compared with day 0 and with MenACWY recipients.

The CDR3 regions of human TCRbeta chains were analyzed by immunosequencing. Turning to the authors' computational methods: Repertoire TCRs were checked for matches against a reference library of SARS-CoV-2-specific TCRs that had been generated using the MIRA antigen-specificity platform. Breadth was defined as the fraction of unique TCRs that were SARS-CoV-2-associated. Depth was defined as the fraction of total T cells that were SARS-CoV-2-associated. Using the MIRA data, every spike-specific TCR was mapped to the spike region that the TCR reacted to and assigned to either a CD4 or a CD8 class. Log10-transformed breadth and depth values were compared by one-way ANOVA with Sidak's multiple comparisons tests. The source is immuneACCESS, and TCRdb retained only in-frame sequences with V and J called. Part of the clones is not carried over; for the studies checked, unresolved V genes explain less than half of this, and the remainder is unexplained. V and J calls and clone size come straight from that table; D and trimming were deduced from the DNA. This sample holds fewer than 150,000 clones; approximately 90% were observed only once. The top ten hold 3.4% of the sample.

Concerning this clone: Which antigen it targets is not known. No base qualities exist here, and no much larger clone lies one base off it. At the DNA level, this CDR3 is encoded by other sequences in the same sample as well.

Read against the paper, the sample's time point label means: baseline before first vaccination. Vaccinee samples were obtained from the UK trials COV001 and COV002, which included a single-blind randomized controlled phase 2/3 trial of AZD1222 (ChAdOx1 nCoV-19) in healthy adults. For TCRbeta chain sequencing, PBMC samples were collected from trial participants at day 0 and at day 28 after the second dose. Sequences were derived from peripheral blood, sampled on day 0 of AZD1222 vaccination. The receptor comes from an adult in good health.

The CDR3 has the sequence CASSGSGNEQFF. The DNA reads as follows: TGTGCCAGCAGTGGTAGCGGGAATGAGCAGTTCTTC. Rearrangement joined TRBV27 to TRBJ2-1; 7 bases in between match TRBD2. Trimmed from V: 5 bases; trimmed from J: 7 bases; junction bases lacking a gene match: 2. As encoded in the germline V gene (reference sequence), CDR1 is MNHEY while CDR2 is SMNVEV. Spanning cysteine to phenylalanine, the CDR3 consists of 12 amino acids. The kept DNA is CDR3 alone, 36 bases in frame from the first base.